The 22 T cell receptor beta chains presented below share a single source sample, sequenced in a study of glioma-infiltrating T cells. TCR alpha and beta CDR3 regions were amplified from RNA using iRepertoire nested multiplex PCR. TCRdb recomputed calls from the multiplex PCR reads with MiXCR, one row per CDR3 protein. The sample has approximately 89,000 distinct CDR3 sequences, roughly 23% seen once. The sequencing input was glioma tissue, nonneoplastic brain tissue, or PBMCs (not recorded which). All receptors derive from a human donor with low-grade glioma or glioblastoma, undergoing nonglioma brain surgery, or in good health (not recorded which).

This clonotype was detected ten times or more. The gene calls are TRBV29-1 and TRBJ1-1, with 7 bases identical to TRBD1. There are 14 residues in the CDR3. Germline lookup yields CDR1 SQVTM and CDR2 ANQGSEA. The V gene end was trimmed by 4 bases and the J gene end by 6 bases; junction bases not matched to a gene: 11. CDR3 residues: CSVAGQAHRSEAFF. The CDR3 DNA reads TGCAGCGTTGCCGGACAGGCCCACAGATCTGAAGCTTTCTTT.

This clonotype was recorded a few times. The chain has TRBV19 and TRBJ1-2; no firm D call. Germline V gene data show CDR1 as LNHDA and CDR2 as SQIVND (reference sequence). The ends were cut back, 6 bases at V and 2 bases at J, with 7 bases in the middle. CDR3 length: 12 residues. CDR3 region: CASRTHNYGYTF. The CDR3, as DNA: TGTGCCAGTAGGACCCACAACTATGGCTACACCTTC.

This clonotype was observed at least ten times. V and J are TRBV29-1 and TRBJ1-5; D perhaps matches TRBD1 (5 bases). The length of the CDR3 is 15 residues. Germline lookup yields CDR1 SQVTM and CDR2 ANQGSEA. V dropped 1 base and J dropped 7 bases, with 17 bases sitting between them. CDR3 amino acids: CSVEALGGGWQPQHF. The CDR3 nucleotides read TGCAGCGTTGAAGCCCTAGGCGGGGGATGGCAGCCCCAGCATTTT.

This clonotype showed up many times. The V gene is TRBV27, the J gene TRBJ2-3; 8 bases are shared with TRBD1. The V segment lost 6 bases and the J segment 3 bases; nucleotides outside the gene matches: 14. Germline CDR1 and CDR2: MNHEY and SMNVEV (reference sequence). This CDR3 comprises 17 residues. CDR3 protein: CASSLTGTGYATDTQYF. As DNA, the CDR3 is TGTGCCAGCAGCCTTACCGGGACAGGATATGCAACAGATACGCAGTATTTT.

V is TRBV12-3 or TRBV12-4 and J is TRBJ2-7; D is unresolved. There are 12 residues in the CDR3. V dropped 6 bases and J dropped 7 bases, with 13 bases sitting between them. The CDR3 DNA reads TGTGCCAGCAGCTGGGTGCGAATGGAGCAGTACTTC. Residues: CASSWVRMEQYF.

The chain carries TRBV27 and TRBJ1-4; 7 bases agree with TRBD1. Germline CDR1 reads MNHEY; CDR2 reads SMNVEV (reference sequence). The CDR3 totals 16 residues. CDR3 coding DNA: TGTGTTAGCAGTTTAATTGGGACAGCAACTAATGAAAAACTGTTTTTT. Protein: CVSSLIGTATNEKLFF. The complete variable domain, with remaining parts taken from reference TRBV27 and TRBJ1-4, reads EAQVTQNPRYLITVTGKKLTVTCSQNMNHEYMSWYRQDPGLGLRQIYYSMNVEVTDKGDVPEGYKVSRKEKRNFPLILESPSPNQTSLYFCVSSLIGTATNEKLFFGSGTQLSVL.

At least ten counts were recorded for this clonotype. This chain connects TRBV19 to TRBJ2-5, with 10 positions matching TRBD1. Germline V gives CDR1 LNHDA, CDR2 SQIVND (reference sequence). The CDR3 spans 13 residues. The junction had 3 bases not matched to a gene; V was cut back by 7 bases and J by 4 bases. The CDR3 DNA follows: TGTGCCAGTACCGGGGACAGGGGAGAGACCCAGTACTTC. This gives the protein CASTGDRGETQYF.

This clonotype has a handful of counts. This chain uses TRBV7-2 with TRBJ2-1; tentative D call: TRBD2 (5 bases). CDR1 and CDR2 from the germline V gene are SGHTA and FQGNSA. This CDR3 has 15 residues. The V end lost 1 base, the J end lost 6 bases, and 13 bases lay between the germline ends. As DNA, the CDR3 is TGTGCCAGCAGCTTAGTGCCCCCCCGGGGCAATGAGCAGTTCTTC. This translates into CASSLVPPRGNEQFF.

This clonotype was detected ten times or more. The gene calls are TRBV2 and TRBJ1-5; D remains ambiguous. Trimming stripped 6 bases from V and 3 bases from J, with 9 bases between. This CDR3 is 13 amino acids long. The germline CDR1 and CDR2 sequences are SNHLY and FYNNEI. The CDR3 sequence: CASRPVYNQPQHF. The CDR3 nucleotides are TGTGCCAGCAGACCGGTATACAATCAGCCCCAGCATTTT.

In the case of this clonotype: This may arise from a read error, as a much more abundant clone is one base away. Here the CDR3 DNA reads TGTGCCATCAGTCGAGCCGGGACAGAGAGCACTGAAGCTTTCTTT. Its protein is CAISRAGTESTEAFF. The chain carries TRBV6-1 and TRBJ1-1; 7 nucleotides agree with TRBD1. CDR1 and CDR2 (germline): MNHNS, SASEGT. The CDR3 has 15 amino acids.

J is TRBJ2-1 and V is TRBV5-1, with D hard to call. The CDR3 contains 14 residues. V was shortened by 0 bases and J by 1 base, with 5 bases between the two germline ends. Germline V gives CDR1 SGHRS, CDR2 YFSETQ. CDR3 in amino acids: CASSLEQSYNEQFF. CDR3 bases: TGCGCCAGCAGCTTGGAACAGTCCTACAATGAGCAGTTCTTC.

Many counts were recorded for this clonotype. The chain combines TRBV2 with TRBJ2-5, with TRBD2 as a possible D gene (5 bases). The V end lost 8 bases, the J end lost 4 bases, and 20 bases lay between the germline ends. The CDR3 has 15 amino acids. The germline V gene has CDR1 SNHLY and CDR2 FYNNEI. The CDR3: CASSLLDGKRETQYF. The DNA of the CDR3 is TGTGCCAGCTCTCTATTGGACGGGAAACGAGAGACCCAGTACTTC.

This clonotype has at least ten counts. The CDR3 nucleotides are TGTGCCAGCAGAGGTCACAGGGGTCAGCCCCAGCATTTT. As protein: CASRGHRGQPQHF. This chain links TRBV6-1 with TRBJ1-5, with 7 bases that match TRBD1. J gave up 6 bases and V 6 bases, and 5 bases lay outside the gene matches. Germline CDR1 reads MNHNS; CDR2 reads SASEGT. This CDR3 has 13 amino acids.

The chain employs TRBV2 and TRBJ2-7, with 8 bases that match TRBD1. The CDR3 extends over 15 amino acids. Germline CDR1 is SNHLY and CDR2 is FYNNEI. With V trimmed by 10 bases and J by 2 bases, 13 bases remained unmatched. The CDR3 DNA sequence: TGTGCCACCATCAGCCGGGACAGGAGTACCTACGAGCAGTACTTC. Its protein is CATISRDRSTYEQYF.

The chain uses TRBV5-1 and TRBJ2-2, with 8 bases aligning to TRBD2. Germline V gene data show CDR1 as SGHRS and CDR2 as YFSETQ. V shed 1 base and J 6 bases; nucleotides not matched to a gene: 11. The CDR3 spans 17 residues. The CDR3 sequence is CASSLMVLAGTPGELFF. CDR3 DNA sequence: TGCGCCAGCAGCTTGATGGTTTTAGCGGGAACCCCCGGGGAGCTGTTTTTT. Drawing the rest from reference TRBV5-1 and TRBJ2-2, the complete variable domain is KAGVTQTPRYLIKTRGQQVTLSCSPISGHRSVSWYQQTPGQGLQFLFEYFSETQRNKGNFPGRFSGRQFSNSRSEMNVSTLELGDSALYLCASSLMVLAGTPGELFFGEGSRLTVL.

The chain is built from TRBV2 and TRBJ2-3; D may be TRBD1 or TRBD2 (6 bases each). Per the germline V gene, CDR1 is SNHLY and CDR2 is FYNNEI. The CDR3 contains 21 residues. Trimming pared 4 bases from V and 0 bases from J, leaving 29 bases between. The chain's CDR3 is CASSVRDKAHPLATSTDTQYF. In nucleotides, the CDR3 is TGTGCCAGCAGTGTTCGGGACAAGGCCCACCCTCTAGCGACTAGCACAGATACGCAGTATTTT.

The chain couples TRBV5-1 to TRBJ1-1; the D gene is possibly TRBD1 (5 bases). Trimming pared 6 bases from V and 3 bases from J, leaving 18 bases between. Per the germline V gene, CDR1 is SGHRS and CDR2 is YFSETQ. The CDR3 loop spans 15 amino acids. CDR3 sequence (DNA): TGCGCCAGCAATGGGGCCGGGTCGGGGGACACTGAAGCTTTCTTT. Residues: CASNGAGSGDTEAFF.

This clonotype was recorded at least ten times. V usage is TRBV6-6 and J usage is TRBJ2-7; D gene uncertain. Germline assignment: CDR1 MNHNY and CDR2 SVGAGI (reference sequence). CDR3 length: 12 amino acids. Trimming took off 2 bases at V and 4 bases at J, with 6 bases between the two ends. For the CDR3, the DNA is TGTGCCAGCAGTTACGACGGATACGAGCAGTACTTC. It encodes CASSYDGYEQYF.

The sample holds many counts of this clonotype. V usage is TRBV7-8 and J usage is TRBJ1-1; D is unclear. Germline assignment: CDR1 SGHVS and CDR2 FQNEAQ. The CDR3 runs to 13 residues. Trimming took 1 base from V and 10 from J, leaving 13 bases between them. CDR3 sequence (DNA): TGTGCCAGCAGCTTAGAAGGTACGGCTCCAGCTTTCTTT. This encodes CASSLEGTAPAFF.

This clonotype appeared many times. The gene calls are TRBV11-3 and TRBJ1-1, with 7 bases aligning to TRBD1. The CDR3 length is 16 residues. Trimming removed 1 base from V and 1 base from J; junction bases left unmatched: 6. CDR1 is SGHNT, CDR2 YENEEA, per germline. The CDR3 nucleotides read TGTGCCAGCAGCTTAGCAGACAGGGAAAGGAACACTGAAGCTTTCTTT. Translation gives CASSLADRERNTEAFF.

The chain joins TRBV7-7 to TRBJ2-2, with unresolved D. The germline V gene has CDR1 SSHAT and CDR2 FNYEAQ (reference sequence). With 5 bases removed from V and 6 bases from J, the gap between germline ends came to 7 bases. This CDR3 is built from 12 residues. CDR3 DNA sequence: TGTGCCAGCAGCCCAGCGCCCGGGGAGCTGTTTTTT. Its protein product is CASSPAPGELFF.

V usage is TRBV30 and J usage is TRBJ2-1; 10 bases are a match to TRBD2. Germline CDR1 GTSNPN, CDR2 SVGIG (reference sequence). The V gene end was trimmed by 5 bases and the J gene end by 14 bases; junction bases not matched to a gene: 6. This CDR3 is 11 amino acids long. The CDR3 protein is CAWGAGGPKFF. The CDR3 DNA sequence: TGTGCCTGGGGAGCGGGAGGGCCGAAGTTCTTC.